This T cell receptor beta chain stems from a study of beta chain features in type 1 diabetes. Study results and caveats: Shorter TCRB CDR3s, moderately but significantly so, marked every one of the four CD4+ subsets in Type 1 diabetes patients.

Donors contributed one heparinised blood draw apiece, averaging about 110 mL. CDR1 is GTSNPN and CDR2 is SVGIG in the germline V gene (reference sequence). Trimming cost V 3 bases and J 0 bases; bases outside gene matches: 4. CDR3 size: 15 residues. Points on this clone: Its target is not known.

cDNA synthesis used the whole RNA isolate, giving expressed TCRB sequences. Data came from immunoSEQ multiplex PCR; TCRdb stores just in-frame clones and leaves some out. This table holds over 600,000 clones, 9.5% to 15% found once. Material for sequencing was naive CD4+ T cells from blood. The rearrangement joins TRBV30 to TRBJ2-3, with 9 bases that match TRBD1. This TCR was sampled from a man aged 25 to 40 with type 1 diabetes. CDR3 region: CAWRGTGRSTDTQYF. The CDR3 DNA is TGTGCCTGGAGAGGGACAGGGAGAAGCACAGATACGCAGTATTTT.